This T cell receptor beta chain was captured by sequencing in a study of OX40 agonist ivuxolimab in advanced cancers. Using immunoSEQ multiplex PCR, the repertoire was profiled, and TCRdb retains in-frame clones only, with some absent. Found here are some 78,000 clones, about 88% of them singletons; the top ten hold 0.45% to 0.6%. The CDR3 is 13 amino acids. Germline V gene lookup returns CDR1 SGHAT and CDR2 FQDESV (reference sequence). The V end was cut by 1 base, the J end by 8 bases, with 11 bases between. The clonotype comes from an adult with an advanced solid tumor such as melanoma, head and neck, liver or kidney cancer. The chain joins TRBV11-1 to TRBJ1-2, with unresolved D. Here the sequenced sample was CD4+ or CD8+ T cells sorted from blood, taken in a trial of the OX40 agonist ivuxolimab. The CDR3 protein is CASSLDRGGGYTF. CDR3 nucleotide sequence: TGTGCCAGCAGCTTAGACCGCGGAGGGGGCTACACCTTC.